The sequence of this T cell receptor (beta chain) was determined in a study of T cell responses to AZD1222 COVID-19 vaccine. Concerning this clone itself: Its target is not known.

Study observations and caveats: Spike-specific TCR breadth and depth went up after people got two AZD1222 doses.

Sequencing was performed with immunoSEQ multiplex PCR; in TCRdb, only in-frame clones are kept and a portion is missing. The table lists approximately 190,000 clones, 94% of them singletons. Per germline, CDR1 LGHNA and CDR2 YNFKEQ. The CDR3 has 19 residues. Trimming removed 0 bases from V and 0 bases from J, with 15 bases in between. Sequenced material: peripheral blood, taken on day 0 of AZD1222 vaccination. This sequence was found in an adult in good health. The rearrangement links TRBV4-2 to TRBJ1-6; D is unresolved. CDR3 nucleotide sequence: TGTGCCAGCAGCCAAGATGCAACGGCATCAAGCTCCTATAATTCACCCCTCCACTTT. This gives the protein CASSQDATASSSYNSPLHF.